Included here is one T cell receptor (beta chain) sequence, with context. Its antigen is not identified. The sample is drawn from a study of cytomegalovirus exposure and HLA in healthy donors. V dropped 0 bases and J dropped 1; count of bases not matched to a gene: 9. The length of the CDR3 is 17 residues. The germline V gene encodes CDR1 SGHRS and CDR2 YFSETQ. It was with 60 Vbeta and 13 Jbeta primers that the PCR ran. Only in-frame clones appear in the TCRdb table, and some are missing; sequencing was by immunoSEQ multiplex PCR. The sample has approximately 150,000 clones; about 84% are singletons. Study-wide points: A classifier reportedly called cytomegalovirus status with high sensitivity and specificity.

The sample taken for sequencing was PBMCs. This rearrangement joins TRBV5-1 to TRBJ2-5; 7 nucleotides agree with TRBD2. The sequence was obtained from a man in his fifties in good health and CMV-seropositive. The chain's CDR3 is CASSLAPVGGSQETQYF. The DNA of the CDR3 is TGCGCCAGCAGCTTGGCCCCTGTTGGCGGGAGCCAAGAGACCCAGTACTTC.